A selection of T cell receptor beta chains follows, all from one sample in a study of blood T cell repertoires in COVID-19. Generated by immunoSEQ multiplex PCR, the TCRdb table keeps only in-frame clones and is missing some. The repertoire holds about 400,000 clones, with under 90% as singletons. The sequencing sample was made of PBMCs or T cells enriched from blood (not recorded which). The receptors originated from a woman younger than 45 who had recovered from COVID-19. Each CDR3 is given with its conserved first and last residue. A D gene is named only where the DNA matches it firmly.

CDR3 protein: CASSIGGDEQFF; CDR3 DNA: TGTGCCAGTAGTATCGGGGGGGACGAGCAGTTCTTC; V gene: TRBV19; J gene: TRBJ2-1; D gene: TRBD2
CDR3 protein: CASSRERAANEQYF; CDR3 DNA: TGTGCCAGTAGTCGGGAACGGGCTGCGAACGAGCAGTACTTC; V gene: TRBV19; J gene: TRBJ2-7; D gene: .
CDR3 protein: CASSPSRNTIYF; CDR3 DNA: TGTGCCAGCAGCCCGAGCAGAAACACCATATATTTT; V gene: TRBV7-2; J gene: TRBJ1-3; D gene: .
CDR3 protein: CASSLWWDRALESDQPQHF; CDR3 DNA: TGTGCCAGCAGCCTGTGGTGGGACAGGGCGTTGGAATCGGATCAGCCCCAGCATTTT; V gene: TRBV5-6; J gene: TRBJ1-5; D gene: TRBD1
CDR3 protein: CASSPTDGRRGGYTF; CDR3 DNA: TGTGCCAGCAGCCCGACGGACGGGAGAAGGGGAGGCTACACCTTC; V gene: TRBV7-9; J gene: TRBJ1-2; D gene: .
CDR3 protein: CASSSGANYGYTF; CDR3 DNA: TGTGCCAGCTCTAGCGGGGCCAACTATGGCTACACCTTC; V gene: TRBV18; J gene: TRBJ1-2; D gene: .
CDR3 protein: CASKGRGGTYEQYF; CDR3 DNA: TGTGCCTCCAAGGGTCGGGGGGGGACCTACGAGCAGTACTTC; V gene: TRBV30; J gene: TRBJ2-7; D gene: TRBD2
CDR3 protein: CASSRWGGAETEAFF; CDR3 DNA: TGTGCCAGCAGCCGGTGGGGTGGGGCCGAGACTGAAGCTTTCTTT; V gene: TRBV7-2; J gene: TRBJ1-1; D gene: .
CDR3 protein: CAWSPDGYGYTF; CDR3 DNA: TGTGCCTGGAGTCCCGACGGGTATGGCTACACCTTC; V gene: TRBV30; J gene: TRBJ1-2; D gene: .
CDR3 protein: CAWSVLGTEALF; CDR3 DNA: TGTGCCTGGAGTGTACTGGGGACAGAGGCCCTCTTC; V gene: TRBV30; J gene: TRBJ1-2; D gene: TRBD1
CDR3 protein: CASSSYGGAVTAGELFF; CDR3 DNA: TGTGCCAGCAGCTCCTACGGGGGGGCGGTTACCGCCGGGGAGCTGTTTTTT; V gene: TRBV7-9; J gene: TRBJ2-2; D gene: TRBD2
CDR3 protein: CASSTQGRHSPLHF; CDR3 DNA: TGTGCCAGCAGCACACAGGGGCGGCATTCACCCCTCCACTTT; V gene: TRBV21-1; J gene: TRBJ1-6; D gene: .
CDR3 protein: CASTYQDRPSGNTIYF; CDR3 DNA: TGTGCCAGCACATATCAGGACAGGCCCTCTGGAAACACCATATATTTT; V gene: TRBV28; J gene: TRBJ1-3; D gene: TRBD1
CDR3 protein: CASSVDYRGLTNEKLFF; CDR3 DNA: TGTGCCAGCAGCGTAGATTACAGGGGGCTTACTAATGAAAAACTGTTTTTT; V gene: TRBV9; J gene: TRBJ1-4; D gene: TRBD1
CDR3 protein: CASSPGTGVNYGYTF; CDR3 DNA: TGCGCCAGCAGCCCGGGGACAGGAGTAAACTATGGCTACACCTTC; V gene: TRBV5-1; J gene: TRBJ1-2; D gene: TRBD1
CDR3 protein: CASSPPGLWSNQPQHF; CDR3 DNA: TGTGCCAGCAGCCCTCCGGGACTCTGGTCCAATCAGCCCCAGCATTTT; V gene: TRBV28; J gene: TRBJ1-5; D gene: .
CDR3 protein: CASSQVGENTEAFF; CDR3 DNA: TGTGCCAGCAGCCAAGTTGGAGAGAACACTGAAGCTTTCTTT; V gene: TRBV3-1/TRBV3-2; J gene: TRBJ1-1; D gene: .
CDR3 protein: CSAQRDREQYF; CDR3 DNA: TGCAGTGCCCAACGAGACAGGGAGCAGTACTTC; V gene: TRBV20-1; J gene: TRBJ2-7; D gene: .